The 16 T cell receptor beta chains below were found in one sample sequenced in a study of blood T cells in healthy people across ages. Sample-barcoded 5' priming and a J-beta primer mix drove a second PCR of about 6 to 11 cycles. Each CDR3 protein gets one entry after TCRdb re-called the 5' RACE reads with MiXCR. The data hold under 2 million distinct CDR3 sequences, with roughly a third observed a single time. Sample: blood. The receptors derive from a woman in her 30s in good health.

In its sample, this clonotype was seen once. This chain links TRBV24-1 with TRBJ2-1; possibly TRBD2 for D (5 bases). Germline CDR1 KGHDR, CDR2 SFDVKD. V was cut by 3 bases and J by 7 bases, with 9 bases left in between. The CDR3 runs to 13 residues. CDR3 residues: CATSDTTRNEQFF. The CDR3, as DNA: TGTGCCACCAGTGATACTACTAGGAATGAGCAGTTCTTC.

V is TRBV11-2 and J is TRBJ2-3; unclear D gene. CDR1 is SGHAT and CDR2 is FQNNGV in the germline V gene. The CDR3 is 15 residues long. V was cut by 1 base and J by 2 bases, with 10 bases left in between. For the CDR3, the DNA is TGTGCCAGCAGCTTAGGCCAGTTAAACACAGATACGCAGTATTTT. Translation: CASSLGQLNTDTQYF.

Only a few counts were recorded for this clonotype. The genes are TRBV29-1 and TRBJ1-1, with D unresolved. CDR1 and CDR2 (germline): SQVTM, ANQGSEA. Trimming stripped 6 bases from V and 1 base from J, with 9 bases between. This CDR3 has 12 residues. CDR3 loop: CSVRGGNTEAFF. In nucleotides, the CDR3 is TGCAGCGTCCGAGGCGGGAACACTGAAGCTTTCTTT.

The chain employs TRBV24-1 and TRBJ2-4; D is possibly TRBD1 (6 bases). The length of the CDR3 is 20 residues. The germline V gene has CDR1 KGHDR and CDR2 SFDVKD. Trimming shortened V by 0 bases and J by 0 bases, and 20 bases separated the two germline ends. The CDR3 DNA is TGTGCCACCAGTGATTTGCAAGGTGTGGGGGCTTCCGTAGCCAAAAACATTCAGTACTTC. It specifies CATSDLQGVGASVAKNIQYF.

This clonotype turned up a few times. CDR3 nucleotides: TGTGCCAGCAGTTTTGATAGGACAGCTAATGAAAAACTGTTTTTT. It is translated as CASSFDRTANEKLFF. The chain combines TRBV12-3 or TRBV12-4 with TRBJ1-4, with D maybe TRBD1 (6 bases). CDR3 length: 15 residues. V shed 3 bases and J shed 3 bases, with 11 bases lying between them.

As concerns this clonotype: The junction and the germline gene differ at one end; a read error may be behind it. The chain uses TRBV20-1 and TRBJ2-7; the D gene is possibly TRBD1 (5 bases). Germline values: CDR1 DFQATT, CDR2 SNEGSKA (reference sequence). CDR3 length: 15 amino acids. The CDR3 protein is CSARGPGQATYEQYF. CDR3 nucleotide sequence: TGTAGTGCTAGGGGCCCCGGGCAGGCGACCTACGAGCAGTACTTC.

The genes are TRBV4-1 and TRBJ2-4; TRBD2 agrees at 7 bases. The J call may be mistaken, given a closer DNA end match to TRBJ2-7. The germline gives CDR1 MGHRA, CDR2 YSYEKL. CDR3 length: 14 amino acids. As DNA, the CDR3 is TGCGCCAGCAGCCAACCTGCGGGGGTAGGCGAGCAGTACTTC. Translated: CASSQPAGVGEQYF.

This clonotype was detected only once. CDR3 DNA: TGTGCCAGCAGCCGACCGGTTAATGAAGCTTTCTTT. The encoded protein is CASSRPVNEAFF. This chain joins TRBV6-2 or TRBV6-3 and TRBJ1-1; D is unresolved. V was trimmed by 6 bases and J by 7 bases, leaving 12 bases between them. Germline V gene sequence: CDR1 MNHEY, CDR2 SVGEGT. CDR3 size: 12 residues.

This clonotype was seen a handful of times. The J gene is TRBJ2-7, the V gene TRBV6-1; D unclear. V lost 6 bases and J 4 bases, leaving 13 bases between the germline ends. Germline CDR1 MNHNS, CDR2 SASEGT. CDR3 length equals 13 residues. CDR3 sequence reads: CASSRASEYEQYF. CDR3 nucleotides: TGTGCCAGCAGCCGGGCCTCAGAATACGAGCAGTACTTC.

The chain is built from TRBV18 and TRBJ2-1; D remains ambiguous. Trimming left V 3 bases short and J 0 bases short, with 9 bases between. The CDR3 runs 15 residues. Germline V CDR1 and CDR2: KGHSH, LQKENI. DNA for the CDR3: TGTGCCAGCTCACCCGTGGGGAACTCCTACAATGAGCAGTTCTTC. The encoded protein is CASSPVGNSYNEQFF.

This clonotype was seen more than once but under ten times. The chain recombines TRBV4-1 with TRBJ2-1, with a tentative D call TRBD2 (5 bases). CDR1 and CDR2 (germline): MGHRA, YSYEKL. Trimming took 2 bases from V and 9 from J, leaving 8 bases between them. The CDR3 runs 12 residues. CDR3 DNA: TGCGCCAGCAGCCAACTGGCGGGTGAGCAGTTCTTC. This codes for CASSQLAGEQFF.

The table lists this clonotype with a few counts. This chain uses TRBV3-1 with TRBJ2-5; D possibly corresponds to TRBD2 (6 bases). V lost 4 bases, J lost 1 base, and 22 bases lay in between. Germline CDR1 LGHDT, CDR2 YNNKEL (reference sequence). The CDR3 totals 18 residues. This chain's CDR3 is CASSLLTRGLASQETQYF. The CDR3 DNA reads TGTGCCAGCAGCCTCTTGACCCGGGGACTGGCAAGCCAAGAGACCCAGTACTTC.

This clonotype was observed once. One junction end disagrees with the germline gene, perhaps due to a read error. The genes are TRBV5-1 and TRBJ2-7; TRBD1 agrees at 9 bases. This CDR3 region has 14 residues. Germline V gene lookup returns CDR1 SGHRS and CDR2 YFSETQ. The CDR3 DNA reads TGCGCCAACAGCCACGGGACAGGGACCTACGAGCAGTACTTC. Its protein is CANSHGTGTYEQYF.

This CDR3 reads CASSPPHPSTDTQYF. Written as DNA, the CDR3 is TGTGCCAGCAGCCCACCACACCCTAGCACAGATACGCAGTATTTT. V usage is TRBV12-3 or TRBV12-4 and J usage is TRBJ2-3, with D uncertain. V lost 6 bases, J lost 0 bases, and 13 bases lay in between. This CDR3 is 15 amino acids long.

The rearrangement joins TRBV6-6 to TRBJ1-6; a weak D match, TRBD1 (6 bases). Trimming left V 6 bases short and J 4 bases short, with 19 bases between. Germline V gene sequence: CDR1 MNHNY, CDR2 SVGAGI (reference sequence). The CDR3 has 17 amino acids. The CDR3 sequence: CASRRELGGAYNSPLHF. Written as DNA, the CDR3 is TGTGCCAGCAGACGGGAGTTGGGGGGCGCATATAATTCACCCCTCCACTTT.

The V gene is TRBV24-1, the J gene TRBJ2-3, with TRBD1 matching over 11 bases. CDR1 and CDR2 (germline): KGHDR, SFDVKD. With V trimmed by 4 bases and J by 3 bases, 5 bases remained unmatched. The CDR3 runs to 16 residues. In DNA, the CDR3 is TGTGCCACCAGTGACAATGGACAGGGGGCTACAGATACGCAGTATTTT. Amino acid sequence: CATSDNGQGATDTQYF.